In its sample, the clone carrying this T cell receptor beta chain was seen many times. Antigen unknown. This sample stems from a study of CD8+ T cells in alopecia areata. In the study overall: Each of the treated patients was given oral tofacitinib, 5 to 10 mg twice daily, for moderate-to-severe alopecia areata. Study-level results: Both scalp clonality and the expanded CD8+ clones among the top 100 showed a significant decrease with tofacitinib.

CDR1 and CDR2 (germline): MRHNA, SNTAGT. CDR3 length: 15 amino acids. The junction had 3 bases not matched to a gene; V was cut back by 5 bases and J by 3 bases. Treatment given: oral pan-JAK inhibitor, 5-10 mg twice daily. Sorted populations comprised CD4+ and CD8+ T cells obtained from PBMCs. RNA, once extracted, was reverse transcribed into cDNA for use as the sequencing template. Some clones are missing from TCRdb's copy, which holds only in-frame ones; the method was immunoSEQ multiplex PCR. The sample lists about 180,000 clones, about 51% occurring once. This material consisted of CD8+ T cells sorted from blood, taken around week 54, from a patient treated with tofacitinib. The rearrangement joins TRBV6-4 to TRBJ2-2, with 10 bases that match TRBD2. This receptor was obtained from a human donor with alopecia areata. The CDR3 bases are TGTGCCAGCAGTTACGGGACTAGCGACACCGGGGAGCTGTTTTTT. This codes for CASSYGTSDTGELFF.